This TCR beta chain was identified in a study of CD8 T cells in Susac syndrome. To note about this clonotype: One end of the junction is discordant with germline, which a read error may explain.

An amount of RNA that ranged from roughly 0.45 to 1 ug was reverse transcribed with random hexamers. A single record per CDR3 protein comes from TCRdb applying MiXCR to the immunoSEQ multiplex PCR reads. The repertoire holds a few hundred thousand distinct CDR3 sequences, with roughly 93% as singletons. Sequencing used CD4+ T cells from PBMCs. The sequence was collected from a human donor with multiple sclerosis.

The CDR3 sequence is CASSHPNKGTFAF. Written as DNA, the CDR3 is TGTGCCAGCAGCCACCCAAACAAGGGGACTTTCGCCTTT. The chain has TRBV3-1 and TRBJ1-4; tentatively, D is TRBD1 (5 bases). The CDR3 sequence is 13 residues long. Germline V gene lookup returns CDR1 LGHDT and CDR2 YNNKEL (reference sequence).